Sequencing of this T cell receptor (beta chain) was carried out in a study of CD4 T cells in relation to SARS-CoV-2 and coronaviruses. Notes on the study in general: SARS-CoV-2-driven expansion was significantly weaker in crossreactive than monoreactive clones. Each donor contributed either pre-pandemic or post-infection samples, not both.

Naive and memory CD4+ T cells came from enriched cryopreserved PBMCs. 9.4 x 10^4 or so naive or memory CD4+ cells were cultured with CEF peptides for about 10 days. Only in-frame clones appear in the TCRdb table, and some are missing; sequencing was by immunoSEQ multiplex PCR. The sample shows about 39,000 clones, over 60% of them seen only once. CDR1 is ENHRY and CDR2 is SYGVKD in the germline V gene. The CDR3 contains 17 residues. V was pared by 0 bases and J by 5 bases, with 20 bases between. Concerning this clone: The antigen is unknown.

Sample: memory CD4+ T cells from PBMCs, cultured in vitro. The chain carries TRBV10-3 and TRBJ2-7, with D possibly being TRBD2 (6 bases). The TCR sequence derives from an adult with COVID-19. The CDR3 spells CAISESPPGSAGHEQYF. In DNA, the CDR3 is TGTGCCATCAGTGAGTCGCCACCCGGGTCCGCGGGGCACGAGCAGTACTTC.